The entry below describes one T cell receptor (beta chain). The data were obtained in a study of shared clonotypes between healthy human individuals. The method was immunoSEQ multiplex PCR; TCRdb's version includes in-frame clones alone and lacks a portion of them. The table records roughly 2.2 million clones, over 90% of them present only once. V dropped 3 bases and J dropped 5 bases, with 10 bases sitting between them. The germline V gene has CDR1 LNHDA and CDR2 SQIVND (reference sequence). The CDR3 extends over 13 amino acids. This clonotype was sampled from a young man in good health. Some clones in this sample may be carry-over from other donors' samples. Source material: naive CD4+ T cells from PBMCs. Subset in this sample: CD45RA+ positively selected. The chain joins TRBV19 to TRBJ2-5; no clear D gene. The CDR3 DNA reads as TGTGCCAGTAGTATGCGGAAGGTGGAGACCCAGTACTTC. Its translation is CASSMRKVETQYF. The full variable domain, its missing parts supplied by reference TRBV19 and TRBJ2-5, is DGGITQSPKYLFRKEGQNVTLSCEQNLNHDAMYWYRQDPGQGLRLIYYSQIVNDFQKGDIAEGYSVSREKKESFPLTVTSAQKNPTAFYLCASSMRKVETQYFGPGTRLLVL.